This is a list of T cell receptor beta chains from one sample in a study of Graves' ophthalmopathy and Graves' hyperthyroidism. TCRdb processed the multiplex PCR reads anew with MiXCR; each CDR3 protein has one entry. The table has hundreds of thousands of distinct CDR3 sequences, about two fifths seen once. Sequenced input: peripheral blood. The receptor source for this set is an adult man with Graves' ophthalmopathy. The conserved cysteine and the conserved F or W are not part of the CDR3 here. The order of the fields is D gene, J gene, V gene, CDR3 protein. A D gene is named only where the DNA matches it firmly.

D gene: -
J gene: TRBJ1-1
V gene: TRBV5-1
CDR3 protein: ASSLDRVYEAF

D gene: -
J gene: TRBJ1-5
V gene: TRBV10-3
CDR3 protein: AISGADGSNQPQH

D gene: -
J gene: TRBJ2-5
V gene: TRBV2
CDR3 protein: ASSQGAIATQY

D gene: TRBD2
J gene: TRBJ2-7
V gene: TRBV11-2
CDR3 protein: ASSLGRSGSYEQY

D gene: -
J gene: TRBJ1-1
V gene: TRBV2
CDR3 protein: ASTYTGHSNTEAF

D gene: TRBD1
J gene: TRBJ1-2
V gene: TRBV20-1
CDR3 protein: SAPGQGMVGYT

D gene: -
J gene: TRBJ2-7
V gene: TRBV5-1
CDR3 protein: ASSSVEWQVTLYEQY

D gene: -
J gene: TRBJ2-5
V gene: TRBV12-3/TRBV12-4
CDR3 protein: ASSLLGDRG

D gene: TRBD2
J gene: TRBJ2-7
V gene: TRBV25-1
CDR3 protein: ASSHQEGTGLAASSYEQY

D gene: -
J gene: TRBJ1-2
V gene: TRBV24-1
CDR3 protein: ATSSEDRDGYT

D gene: TRBD1
J gene: TRBJ2-7
V gene: TRBV20-1
CDR3 protein: SARGDRGDSYEQY

D gene: TRBD1
J gene: TRBJ1-2
V gene: TRBV29-1
CDR3 protein: SVSQGRYGYT

D gene: TRBD1
J gene: TRBJ1-1
V gene: TRBV2
CDR3 protein: ASSEPGGLSTEAF

D gene: -
J gene: TRBJ1-1
V gene: TRBV24-1
CDR3 protein: ATSEGANTEAF

D gene: TRBD1
J gene: TRBJ2-2
V gene: TRBV5-1
CDR3 protein: ASSSREQGATGELF

D gene: -
J gene: TRBJ2-5
V gene: TRBV3-1
CDR3 protein: ASSQESETQY

D gene: TRBD1
J gene: TRBJ2-7
V gene: TRBV12-3/TRBV12-4
CDR3 protein: ASSFFGAGGYEQY

D gene: -
J gene: TRBJ1-3
V gene: TRBV2
CDR3 protein: ASRGFSSGNTIY

D gene: TRBD1
J gene: TRBJ1-4
V gene: TRBV5-4
CDR3 protein: ASSVGDRGDEKLF

D gene: TRBD1
J gene: TRBJ1-6
V gene: TRBV6-4
CDR3 protein: ASSHLGPGQGNNSPLH

D gene: -
J gene: TRBJ2-2
V gene: TRBV7-3
CDR3 protein: ASSFATERTGELF

D gene: TRBD1
J gene: TRBJ1-6
V gene: TRBV7-8
CDR3 protein: ASSPGTGENNSPLH

D gene: TRBD1
J gene: TRBJ1-5
V gene: TRBV7-9
CDR3 protein: ASSSGTGGFS

D gene: -
J gene: TRBJ1-1
V gene: TRBV6-5
CDR3 protein: ATRGNSEAF

D gene: -
J gene: TRBJ2-3
V gene: TRBV20-1
CDR3 protein: SARWGDTQY

D gene: TRBD2
J gene: TRBJ2-5
V gene: TRBV5-6
CDR3 protein: ASSQVHPRLAGVETQY

D gene: TRBD1
J gene: TRBJ1-1
V gene: TRBV5-1
CDR3 protein: ASSADRVEYTEAF

D gene: -
J gene: TRBJ1-1
V gene: TRBV5-5
CDR3 protein: ASGTLGGTEAF

D gene: -
J gene: TRBJ2-5
V gene: TRBV5-1
CDR3 protein: ASRKQRGLHEETQY

D gene: TRBD1
J gene: TRBJ1-5
V gene: TRBV19
CDR3 protein: ASSTSWTGEDQPQH

D gene: -
J gene: TRBJ2-7
V gene: TRBV5-1
CDR3 protein: ASSLGGQSSYEQY

D gene: TRBD2
J gene: TRBJ2-3
V gene: TRBV15
CDR3 protein: RQRRECTNTQY

D gene: -
J gene: TRBJ1-4
V gene: TRBV9
CDR3 protein: ASSVATGRGNEKLF

D gene: TRBD2
J gene: TRBJ2-7
V gene: TRBV2
CDR3 protein: ATGGLVAYEQY

D gene: TRBD2
J gene: TRBJ2-7
V gene: TRBV19
CDR3 protein: ASSMLAGNYEQY

D gene: TRBD1
J gene: TRBJ1-3
V gene: TRBV11-3
CDR3 protein: ASSYSGTGLSGNAIY

D gene: -
J gene: TRBJ1-3
V gene: TRBV3-1
CDR3 protein: ASSQGTVAGNTIY

D gene: -
J gene: TRBJ2-2
V gene: TRBV2
CDR3 protein: ASRGLNTGELF

D gene: TRBD2
J gene: TRBJ2-7
V gene: TRBV5-8
CDR3 protein: ASSLGGLAGYYEQY

D gene: -
J gene: TRBJ2-2
V gene: TRBV4-1
CDR3 protein: ASSPLGEVTGELF

D gene: -
J gene: TRBJ1-1
V gene: TRBV25-1
CDR3 protein: ASRVGIINTEAF

D gene: TRBD2
J gene: -
V gene: TRBV2
CDR3 protein: ASSDLVAGGPTGNEQF

D gene: -
J gene: TRBJ1-3
V gene: TRBV13
CDR3 protein: ASSVDPTGGNTIY